What follows are 31 T cell receptor beta chains derived from one specimen sequenced in a study of beta chain features in type 1 diabetes. Points from the study as a whole: Type 1 diabetes patients had moderately but significantly shorter TCRB CDR3s in all four CD4+ subsets.

Of the isolated RNA, all was reverse transcribed, and so the sequenced material was expressed TCRB transcripts. The repertoire was sequenced with immunoSEQ multiplex PCR; TCRdb's copy has only in-frame clones and lacks some. The repertoire holds 280,000 or so clones, about 15% seen once, with more than 0.015% in the top ten. No antigens are known for them. The material sequenced was naive CD4+ T cells from blood. Receptors were obtained from a man younger than 35 with type 1 diabetes.

This chain links TRBV6-5 with TRBJ2-7; D unresolved. V was pared by 6 bases and J by 0 bases, with 9 bases between. This CDR3 is 13 amino acids long. The germline gives CDR1 MNHEY, CDR2 SVGAGI. The chain's CDR3 is CASSRALSYEQYF. The CDR3 DNA follows: TGTGCCAGCAGCCGAGCCCTCTCCTACGAGCAGTACTTC.

V gene TRBV30 combines with J gene TRBJ1-5; a weak D match, TRBD1 (5 bases). Per germline, CDR1 GTSNPN and CDR2 SVGIG (reference sequence). Deletions cut 2 bases from V and 2 bases from J, with 13 bases between. CDR3 size: 15 residues. CDR3 in amino acids: CAWSSMGQRNQPQHF. The CDR3 nucleotides read TGTGCCTGGAGTTCGATGGGGCAGCGCAATCAGCCCCAGCATTTT.

This clone showed up just a few times. CDR3 nucleotides: TGCAGCGTCGTACCTGACGTACGAGGAGGCTACACCTTC. Residues: CSVVPDVRGGYTF. The chain has TRBV29-1 and TRBJ1-2, with D uncertain. The CDR3 has 13 amino acids. Germline V gene sequence: CDR1 SQVTM, CDR2 ANQGSEA. With 6 bases removed from V and 8 bases from J, the gap between germline ends came to 19 bases.

In its sample, this clone was seen a few times. The chain recombines TRBV7-2 with TRBJ2-3, with no clear D. Per germline, CDR1 SGHTA and CDR2 FQGNSA. The CDR3 runs to 14 residues. Trimming pared 3 bases from V and 0 bases from J, leaving 7 bases between. The chain's CDR3 is CASSFGLSTDTQYF. The DNA for the CDR3 is TGTGCCAGCAGCTTCGGTCTGAGCACAGATACGCAGTATTTT. Combining the CDR3 with reference TRBV7-2 and TRBJ2-3 gives the whole variable domain GAGVSQSPSNKVTEKGKDVELRCDPISGHTALYWYRQSLGQGLEFLIYFQGNSAPDKSGLPSDRFSAERTGGSVSTLTIQRTQQEDSAVYLCASSFGLSTDTQYFGPGTRLTVL.

This clone has a handful of counts. The V gene is TRBV25-1, the J gene TRBJ2-1; 9 bases match TRBD2. The CDR3 is 18 amino acids. Germline CDR1 and CDR2: MGHDK and SYGVNS. V shed 1 base and J 2 bases; nucleotides not matched to a gene: 9. CDR3 sequence: CASSESVLEREAYNEQFF. The CDR3, as DNA: TGTGCCAGCAGTGAATCGGTGTTGGAGCGGGAGGCCTACAATGAGCAGTTCTTC.

This chain uses TRBV6-6 with TRBJ1-5; 7 nucleotides agree with TRBD1. J gave up 9 bases and V 4 bases, and 6 bases lay outside the gene matches. Germline V gene lookup returns CDR1 MNHNY and CDR2 SVGAGI (reference sequence). This CDR3 is 13 amino acids long. The CDR3 DNA sequence: TGTGCCAGCAGTTGGGACAGTTCACGGCCCCAGCATTTT. It encodes CASSWDSSRPQHF.

This clone was recorded a few times. The chain has TRBV2 and TRBJ1-5; weak D call: TRBD1 (5 bases). V lost 6 bases, J lost 7 bases, and 13 bases lay in between. Germline assignment: CDR1 SNHLY and CDR2 FYNNEI. The CDR3 is made up of 13 amino acids. This chain's CDR3 is CASRGGGEQPQHF. The CDR3 bases are TGTGCCAGCAGGGGGGGAGGAGAGCAGCCCCAGCATTTT.

The rearrangement joins TRBV5-1 to TRBJ2-7; TRBD2 aligns across 8 bases. This CDR3 has 15 residues. With V trimmed by 0 bases and J by 2 bases, 4 bases remained unmatched. The germline CDR1 and CDR2 sequences are SGHRS and YFSETQ. CDR3 nucleotide sequence: TGCGCCAGCAGCTTGGAGAAAGCGGGGGCCTACGAGCAGTACTTC. Translation: CASSLEKAGAYEQYF.

The sample holds one count of this clone. This chain joins TRBV7-2 and TRBJ1-2; D not resolved. Germline assignment: CDR1 SGHTA and CDR2 FQGNSA. The CDR3 is 13 residues long. With 5 bases removed from V and 0 bases from J, the gap between germline ends came to 7 bases. CDR3 bases: TGTGCCAGCAGCGTCAGTGCTAACTATGGCTACACCTTC. This codes for CASSVSANYGYTF.

In its sample, this clone was seen a few times. The V and J genes are TRBV15 and TRBJ1-2; 8 bases align to TRBD1. J gave up 2 bases and V 5 bases, and 4 bases lay outside the gene matches. This CDR3 spans 14 amino acids. Germline loops: CDR1 LNHNV, CDR2 YYDKDF (reference sequence). CDR3 sequence reads: CATSPRQGNYGYTF. The DNA of the CDR3 is TGTGCCACCAGCCCCCGACAGGGGAACTATGGCTACACCTTC.

In its sample, this clone was seen a few times. The genes are TRBV9 and TRBJ2-3; 8 positions match TRBD1. Trimming cost V 3 bases and J 4 bases; bases outside gene matches: 7. The germline gives CDR1 SGDLS, CDR2 YYNGEE. This CDR3 spans 15 amino acids. CDR3 in amino acids: CASSGTGFKADTQYF. The CDR3, as DNA: TGTGCCAGCAGCGGGACAGGGTTTAAGGCAGATACGCAGTATTTT.

This chain joins TRBV18 and TRBJ2-5; TRBD1 might be the D (6 bases). This CDR3 has 15 residues. The V gene lost 1 base and the J gene lost 2 bases, with 11 bases spanning the gap. Germline assignment: CDR1 KGHSH and CDR2 LQKENI. The CDR3 loop reads CASSPLTGWQETQYF. CDR3 sequence (DNA): TGTGCCAGCTCACCACTCACAGGGTGGCAAGAGACCCAGTACTTC. Complete variable domain (other parts from reference TRBV18 and TRBJ2-5): NAGVMQNPRHLVRRRGQEARLRCSPMKGHSHVYWYRQLPEEGLKFMVYLQKENIIDESGMPKERFSAEFPKEGPSILRIQQVVRGDSAAYFCASSPLTGWQETQYFGPGTRLLVL.

The V gene is TRBV21-1, the J gene TRBJ2-3; the tabulated D call, TRBD1, remains unverified against the DNA. TRBV21-1 is listed as a pseudogene. The CDR3 spans 16 residues. The CDR3 protein is CASSSSRTGETDTQYF. The CDR3 coding sequence is TGTGCCAGCAGCTCATCGAGGACAGGGGAGACAGATACGCAGTATTTT.

This clone was seen only a few times. This rearrangement joins TRBV7-6 to TRBJ2-6, with 11 bases matching TRBD1. From germline, CDR1 is SGHVS and CDR2 FNYEAQ. This CDR3 contains 18 residues. The V and J ends lost 2 bases and 3 bases, in that order; junction bases with no gene match: 6. The CDR3 reads CASSLRTGGLYGANVLTF. The CDR3 DNA reads as TGTGCCAGCAGCTTAAGGACAGGGGGCTTATATGGGGCCAACGTCCTGACTTTC.

A few counts support this clone. The chain combines TRBV15 with TRBJ2-4; 12 bases fit TRBD1. Germline V gene data show CDR1 as LNHNV and CDR2 as YYDKDF (reference sequence). The CDR3 spans 16 residues. The V and J ends lost 2 bases and 2 bases, in that order; junction bases with no gene match: 1. The CDR3 nucleotides are TGTGCCACCAGCAGAAGGGACAGGGGGCCCAAAAACATTCAGTACTTC. Its translation: CATSRRDRGPKNIQYF.

The J gene is TRBJ2-4, the V gene TRBV4-1, with D perhaps matching TRBD1 (5 bases). The CDR3 spans 18 residues. Trimming cost V 1 base and J 0 bases, with 16 bases left between them. Germline V gene data show CDR1 as MGHRA and CDR2 as YSYEKL. The CDR3 DNA reads as TGCGCCAGCAGCCAAGGACCCCAGGGCGTACTAGCCAAAAACATTCAGTACTTC. Protein product: CASSQGPQGVLAKNIQYF.

This clone came up a few times. The same CDR3 arises from other DNA sequences in this sample as well. This chain connects TRBV7-2 to TRBJ2-7; the match to TRBD2 covers 9 bases. This CDR3 has 14 residues. The germline V gene encodes CDR1 SGHTA and CDR2 FQGNSA. Losses at the gene ends were 3 bases for V and 1 base for J; bases not matched to a gene: 1. The CDR3 DNA sequence: TGTGCCAGCAGCTTGGGACTAGCTTCCTACGAGCAGTACTTC. It is translated as CASSLGLASYEQYF.

This clone was detected many times. The V and J genes are TRBV11-2 and TRBJ2-7; D remains ambiguous. This CDR3 is 13 amino acids long. V was trimmed by 1 base and J by 3 bases, leaving 7 bases between them. CDR1 is SGHAT, CDR2 FQNNGV, per germline. Here the CDR3 DNA reads TGTGCCAGCAGCTTAGTCTCCGGCTACGAGCAGTACTTC. Translation: CASSLVSGYEQYF.

The chain carries TRBV9 and TRBJ2-3, with TRBD2 as a possible D gene (7 bases). The germline CDR1 and CDR2 sequences are SGDLS and YYNGEE. Trimming pared 4 bases from V and 0 bases from J, leaving 15 bases between. The CDR3 extends over 16 amino acids. The CDR3: CASSPHGGGSTDTQYF. The CDR3 bases are TGTGCCAGCAGCCCCCATGGCGGGGGCAGCACAGATACGCAGTATTTT.

The rearrangement links TRBV15 to TRBJ2-7; 8 bases are shared with TRBD1. Germline-derived CDR1 and CDR2 are LNHNV and YYDKDF (reference sequence). V lost 3 bases and J lost 2; bases outside the gene matches: 3. The CDR3 loop spans 14 amino acids. CDR3 nucleotide sequence: TGTGCCACCAGCAGTGACAGGGGTACCTACGAGCAGTACTTC. Its translation is CATSSDRGTYEQYF.

The rearrangement uses TRBV6-5 and TRBJ2-2, with a tentative D call TRBD1 (5 bases). Germline CDR1 MNHEY, CDR2 SVGAGI. Trimming took 5 bases from V and 6 from J, leaving 13 bases between them. CDR3 length: 14 amino acids. The chain's CDR3 is CASSPGSRPGELFF. For the CDR3, the DNA is TGTGCCAGCAGTCCAGGGTCGAGGCCCGGGGAGCTGTTTTTT.

The J gene is TRBJ1-5, the V gene TRBV5-6; weak D call: TRBD1 (5 bases). Germline V lookup: CDR1 SGHDT, CDR2 YYEEEE. The CDR3 totals 12 residues. V was pared by 4 bases and J by 6 bases, with 8 bases between. CDR3 bases: TGTGCCAGCAGCCGGGGGGGTCAGCCCCAGCATTTT. As protein: CASSRGGQPQHF.

This clone was detected only a few times. This chain links TRBV25-1 with TRBJ2-3, with TRBD1 identical over 8 bases. V gave up 3 bases and J gave up 8 bases; unmatched junction bases: 13. This CDR3 spans 16 amino acids. Germline V lookup: CDR1 MGHDK, CDR2 SYGVNS. This CDR3 reads CASSETGARALGTQYF. Written as DNA, the CDR3 is TGTGCCAGCAGTGAGACAGGGGCGCGGGCGTTAGGTACGCAGTATTTT.

The CDR3 region has the DNA TGTGCCAGCAGCCTCCGAGAAAGCGGGAGCTCCTACGAGCAGTACTTC. Amino acid sequence: CASSLRESGSSYEQYF. The chain employs TRBV7-9 and TRBJ2-7, with 8 bases lining up with TRBD2. The CDR3 spans 16 residues. Germline V lookup: CDR1 SEHNR, CDR2 FQNEAQ (reference sequence). Trimming took 5 bases from V and 0 from J; bases not matched to a gene: 9.

This clone has only a few counts. The CDR3 coding sequence is TGCGCCAGCAGCAAGCTAACAGGGGAGGTCGGCGGCTACACCTTC. Its translation: CASSKLTGEVGGYTF. The V and J genes are TRBV5-1 and TRBJ1-2; TRBD1 aligns across 7 bases. The CDR3 covers 15 residues. The V and J ends lost 4 bases and 8 bases, in that order; junction bases with no gene match: 14. The germline gives CDR1 SGHRS, CDR2 YFSETQ.

This clone was detected only a few times. The chain uses TRBV18 and TRBJ2-5, with D tentatively TRBD1 (6 bases). V was pared by 1 base and J by 3 bases, with 9 bases between. Looked up from germline, CDR1 is KGHSH and CDR2 is LQKENI. The CDR3 has 14 residues. The CDR3 here is CASSPRTDKETQYF. For the CDR3, the DNA is TGTGCCAGCTCACCACGGACAGACAAAGAGACCCAGTACTTC.

There are a few counts of this clone. The chain links TRBV5-1 to TRBJ2-1, with a weak D call TRBD1 (6 bases). V was pared by 3 bases and J by 5 bases, with 12 bases between. CDR1 and CDR2 (germline): SGHRS, YFSETQ. This CDR3 is built from 14 residues. CDR3 sequence: CASSSTGNNNEQFF. The CDR3 DNA follows: TGCGCCAGCAGCTCGACAGGCAACAACAATGAGCAGTTCTTC.

This clone turned up a few times. This sequence joins TRBV2 and TRBJ2-1; 13 bases line up with TRBD2. The length of the CDR3 is 16 residues. Germline V CDR1 and CDR2: SNHLY, FYNNEI. The trim removed 4 bases at V and 4 bases at J, leaving 4 bases unmatched. The CDR3, as DNA: TGTGCCAGCAGTGGTCGACTAGCGGGGGGATACAATGAGCAGTTCTTC. Protein sequence: CASSGRLAGGYNEQFF.

This clone was detected a few times. The V and J genes are TRBV4-3 and TRBJ1-2, with TRBD1 identical over 8 bases. Per the germline V gene, CDR1 is LGHNA and CDR2 is YSLEER. V lost 6 bases and J lost 7; bases outside the gene matches: 13. This CDR3 region has 15 residues. CDR3 residues: CASRPQDRGRTGYTF. The CDR3, as DNA: TGCGCCAGCAGGCCTCAAGACAGGGGACGGACTGGCTACACCTTC.

The J gene is TRBJ2-1, the V gene TRBV10-3; the D gene is possibly TRBD2 (6 bases). Trimming shortened V by 7 bases and J by 4 bases, and 11 bases separated the two germline ends. In germline, CDR1 is ENHRY, CDR2 SYGVKD. The CDR3 totals 13 residues. CDR3: CAITGDWYNEQFF. DNA for the CDR3: TGTGCCATCACCGGGGACTGGTACAATGAGCAGTTCTTC.

This clone was counted between two and nine times. The chain uses TRBV27 and TRBJ2-7, with 13 bases fitting TRBD2. Germline CDR1 reads MNHEY; CDR2 reads SMNVEV (reference sequence). The CDR3 covers 16 residues. The J segment lost 3 bases and the V segment lost 3 bases, leaving 5 bases of the junction unmatched. CDR3 in amino acids: CASSFSGLAGDYEQYF. The CDR3 bases are TGTGCCAGCAGTTTCTCCGGACTAGCGGGAGACTACGAGCAGTACTTC.